This T cell receptor beta chain was sequenced for a study of cytomegalovirus exposure and HLA in healthy donors. The PCR employed 60 Vbeta primers together with 13 Jbeta primers. Clones were read by immunoSEQ multiplex PCR, and TCRdb kept only the in-frame ones, dropping some. The data hold about 160,000 clones, with approximately 70% observed a single time. Trimming left V 3 bases short and J 3 bases short, with 8 bases between. The CDR3 extends over 13 amino acids. Germline-derived CDR1 and CDR2 are SGHVS and FNYEAQ. Study findings and constraints: The study carried out a later analysis of TCR beta sequences. It associated approximately 16,000 of them with specific HLA alleles at a false discovery rate of 0.05.

A note on this clone: Antigen unknown.

This clonotype was obtained from a man aged 18-30 years in good health and CMV-seropositive. Sequences were obtained from PBMCs. The chain is built from TRBV7-6 and TRBJ1-1; D possibly corresponds to TRBD1 (5 bases). CDR3 coding DNA: TGTGCCAGCAGCTTGCAGGGTTACACTGAAGCTTTCTTT. This sequence encodes CASSLQGYTEAFF.